These T cell receptor beta chains were read from a single sample in a study of shared clonotypes between healthy human individuals. This table comes from immunoSEQ multiplex PCR, and its TCRdb copy is limited to in-frame clones, with some not included. The profile shows under 1,100,000 clones, about four fifths of them singletons. Material for sequencing was memory CD4+ T cells from PBMCs. The receptor source for this set is a man aged 18 to 30 in good health. Some clones in this sample may be carry-over from other donors' samples. CDR3s include the opening cysteine and the closing phenylalanine or tryptophan.

>TRBJ1-1|TRBV30
CAWGPSRGAEAFF
>TRBJ2-2|TRBV5-4
CASSPKQGRSGTGELFF
>TRBJ2-3|TRBV21-1
CASSKAETGVTDTQYF
>TRBJ2-2|TRBV7-2
CASVRGGFSTGELFF
>TRBJ1-4|TRBV5-1
CASSLTNRVSTNEKLFF
>TRBJ1-3|TRBV30
CAWSSDRGYLSGNTIYF
>TRBJ2-3|TRBV12-5
CASGLGSSGTDTQYF
>TRBJ2-2|TRBV7-6
CASSLESSAITGELFF
>TRBJ1-6|TRBV10-3
CAISEDPSPLHF
>TRBJ2-7|TRBV19
CASTNDPSSYEQYF
>TRBJ1-4|TRBV9
CASSVEGSGGLGEKLFF
>TRBJ1-1|TRBV27
CASSFTGPREAFF
>TRBJ1-5|TRBV9
CASSVDGRGNQPQHF
>TRBJ1-1|TRBV19
CASSLSGVAGEAFF
>TRBJ2-4|TRBV5-1
CASSLGTGTGLRAKNIQYF
>TRBJ2-3|TRBV25-1
CASSWTGSTDTQYF
>TRBJ2-7|TRBV5-1
CASSQDFYEQYF
>TRBJ2-2|TRBV5-5
CASSLQGTAGELFF
>TRBJ1-2|TRBV7-2
CASSGTVYGYTF
>TRBJ1-2|TRBV6-4
CASSDNEIYTF
>TRBJ1-1|TRBV4-1
CASSQGRLNTEAFF
>TRBJ1-5|TRBV29-1
CSVQTGQKDQPQHF
>TRBJ1-2|TRBV28
CASSFISRGINYGYTF
>TRBJ2-1|TRBV4-3
CASSHPRGNEQFF
>TRBJ1-1|TRBV5-5
CASQGGRNTEAFF
>TRBJ1-1|TRBV10-3
CATNLDEPRGTEAFF
>TRBJ2-1|TRBV7-9
CASSPGDRDYNEQFF
>TRBJ2-5|TRBV19
CASRGVGRAQETQYF
>TRBJ1-5|TRBV6-1
CASSVQGKGPQPQHF
>TRBJ1-2|TRBV30
CAWSATGGRGYTF
>TRBJ2-3|TRBV28
CASSLTSETQYF
>TRBJ2-4|TRBV7-2
CASSLGLAGAGIQYF
>TRBJ2-5|TRBV6-5
CASSSRTTETQYF
>TRBJ2-7|TRBV13
CASSSDRYEQYF
>TRBJ2-4|TRBV7-2
CASSLLGGRGDIQYF
>TRBJ2-5|TRBV9
CASSVAPTSGQETQYF
>TRBJ2-5|TRBV7-9
CASSLGRGLGTETQYF